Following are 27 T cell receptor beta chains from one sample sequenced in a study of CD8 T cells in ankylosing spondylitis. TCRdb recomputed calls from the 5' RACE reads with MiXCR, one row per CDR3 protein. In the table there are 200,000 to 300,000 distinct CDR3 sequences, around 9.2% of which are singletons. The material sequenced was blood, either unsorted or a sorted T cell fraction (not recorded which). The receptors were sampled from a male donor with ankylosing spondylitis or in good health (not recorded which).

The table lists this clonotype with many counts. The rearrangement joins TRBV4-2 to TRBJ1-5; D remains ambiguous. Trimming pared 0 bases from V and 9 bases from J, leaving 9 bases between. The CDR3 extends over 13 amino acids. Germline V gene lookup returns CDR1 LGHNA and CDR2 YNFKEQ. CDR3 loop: CASSQEKGRPQHF. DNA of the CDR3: TGTGCCAGCAGCCAAGAGAAAGGGCGGCCCCAGCATTTT.

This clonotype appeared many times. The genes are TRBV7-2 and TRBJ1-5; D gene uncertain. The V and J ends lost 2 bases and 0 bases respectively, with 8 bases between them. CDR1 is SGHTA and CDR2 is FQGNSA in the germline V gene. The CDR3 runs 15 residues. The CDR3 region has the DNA TGTGCCAGCAGCTTAATGGTTTATAGCAATCAGCCCCAGCATTTT. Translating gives CASSLMVYSNQPQHF.

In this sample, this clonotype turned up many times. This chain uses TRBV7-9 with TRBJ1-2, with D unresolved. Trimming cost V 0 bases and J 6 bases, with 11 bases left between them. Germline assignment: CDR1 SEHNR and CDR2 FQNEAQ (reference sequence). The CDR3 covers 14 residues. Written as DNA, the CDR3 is TGTGCCAGCAGCTTAGCTCATCCATTGGATGGCTACACCTTC. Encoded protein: CASSLAHPLDGYTF.

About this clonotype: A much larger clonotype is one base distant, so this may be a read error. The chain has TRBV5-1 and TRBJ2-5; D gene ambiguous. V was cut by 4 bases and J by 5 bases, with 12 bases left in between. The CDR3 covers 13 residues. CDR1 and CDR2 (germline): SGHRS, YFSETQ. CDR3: CASSLDGHETQYF. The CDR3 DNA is TGCGCCAGCAGCCTTGACGGTCACGAGACCCAGTACTTC.

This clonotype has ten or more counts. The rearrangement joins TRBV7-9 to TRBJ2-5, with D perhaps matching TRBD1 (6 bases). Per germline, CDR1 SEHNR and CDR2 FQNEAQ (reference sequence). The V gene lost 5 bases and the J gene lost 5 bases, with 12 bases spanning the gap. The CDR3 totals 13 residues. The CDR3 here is CASSEDRDETQYF. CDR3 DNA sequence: TGTGCCAGCAGCGAGGACAGAGATGAGACCCAGTACTTC.

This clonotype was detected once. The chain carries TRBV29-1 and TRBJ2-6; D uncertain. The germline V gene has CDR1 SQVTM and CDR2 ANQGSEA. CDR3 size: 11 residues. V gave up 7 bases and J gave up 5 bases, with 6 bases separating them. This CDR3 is CSAQWANVLTF. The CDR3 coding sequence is TGCAGCGCCCAGTGGGCCAACGTCCTGACTTTC.

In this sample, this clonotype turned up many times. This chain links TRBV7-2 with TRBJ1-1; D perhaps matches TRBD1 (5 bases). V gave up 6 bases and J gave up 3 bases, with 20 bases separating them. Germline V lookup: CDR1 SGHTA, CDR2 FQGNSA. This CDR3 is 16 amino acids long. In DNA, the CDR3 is TGTGCCAGCAGTTTATCCTTTCAGGGAGGTCACACTGAAGCTTTCTTT. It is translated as CASSLSFQGGHTEAFF.

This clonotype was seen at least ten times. The CDR3 DNA is TGCAGTGCCCGTGACAGTAGCAATCAGCCCCAGCATTTT. This codes for CSARDSSNQPQHF. The chain recombines TRBV20-1 with TRBJ1-5, with D perhaps matching TRBD1 (5 bases). V was trimmed by 6 bases and J by 0 bases, leaving 9 bases between them. The CDR3 runs to 13 residues. Germline V lookup: CDR1 DFQATT, CDR2 SNEGSKA (reference sequence).

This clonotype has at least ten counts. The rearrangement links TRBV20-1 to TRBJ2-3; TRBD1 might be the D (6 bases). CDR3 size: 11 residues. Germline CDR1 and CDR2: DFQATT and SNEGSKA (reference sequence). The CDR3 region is CRQGMADTQYF. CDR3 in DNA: TGCAGGCAGGGGATGGCAGATACGCAGTATTTT.

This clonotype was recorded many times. The chain's CDR3 is CSATRLLNEQFF. The CDR3 DNA reads TGCAGTGCGACTAGATTGCTCAATGAGCAGTTCTTC. The rearrangement uses TRBV20-1 and TRBJ2-1; the D gene is possibly TRBD2 (6 bases). CDR3 size: 12 residues. Trimming left V 6 bases short and J 6 bases short, with 12 bases between. Germline V gives CDR1 DFQATT, CDR2 SNEGSKA (reference sequence).

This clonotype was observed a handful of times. The CDR3 DNA sequence: TGCAGTGCTAGAGACGCAGGGTCCTATCAGCCCCAGCATTTT. Translated, it gives CSARDAGSYQPQHF. The chain recombines TRBV20-1 with TRBJ1-5; possibly TRBD1 for D (5 bases). The V gene's germline CDR1 is DFQATT and CDR2 SNEGSKA (reference sequence). The V end lost 0 bases, the J end lost 5 bases, and 11 bases lay between the germline ends. The CDR3 covers 14 residues.

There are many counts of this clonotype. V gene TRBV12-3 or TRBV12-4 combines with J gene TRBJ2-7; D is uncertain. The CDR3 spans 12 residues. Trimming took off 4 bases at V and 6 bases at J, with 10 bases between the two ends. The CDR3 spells CASSWGLGEQYF. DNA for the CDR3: TGTGCCAGCAGTTGGGGTTTGGGCGAGCAGTACTTC.

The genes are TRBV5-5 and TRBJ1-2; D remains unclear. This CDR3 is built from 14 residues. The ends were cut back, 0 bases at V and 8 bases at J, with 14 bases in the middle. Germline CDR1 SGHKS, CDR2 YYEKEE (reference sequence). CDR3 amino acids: CASSLAMELGGYTF. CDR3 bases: TGTGCCAGCAGCTTGGCGATGGAACTTGGAGGCTACACCTTC.

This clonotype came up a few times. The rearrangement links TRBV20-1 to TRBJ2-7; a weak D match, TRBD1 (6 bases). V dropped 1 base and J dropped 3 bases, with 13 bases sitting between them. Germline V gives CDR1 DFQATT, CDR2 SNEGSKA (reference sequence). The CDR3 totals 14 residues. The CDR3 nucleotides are TGCAGTGCTAGAGCACGTACACAGGGCTACGAGCAGTACTTC. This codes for CSARARTQGYEQYF.

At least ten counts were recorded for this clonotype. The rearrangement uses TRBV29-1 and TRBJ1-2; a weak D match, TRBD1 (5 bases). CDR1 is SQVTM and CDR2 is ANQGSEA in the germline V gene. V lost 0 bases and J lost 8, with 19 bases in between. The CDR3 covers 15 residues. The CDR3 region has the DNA TGCAGCGTTGAAGATCCCGCTGGAAGAGGGACCGGCTACACCTTC. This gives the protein CSVEDPAGRGTGYTF.

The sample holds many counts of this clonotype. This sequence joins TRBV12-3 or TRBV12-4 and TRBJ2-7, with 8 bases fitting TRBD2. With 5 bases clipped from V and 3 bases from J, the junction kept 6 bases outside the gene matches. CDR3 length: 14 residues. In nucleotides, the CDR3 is TGTGCCAGCAGTGCACTAGCGGTGGGCTACGAGCAGTACTTC. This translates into CASSALAVGYEQYF.

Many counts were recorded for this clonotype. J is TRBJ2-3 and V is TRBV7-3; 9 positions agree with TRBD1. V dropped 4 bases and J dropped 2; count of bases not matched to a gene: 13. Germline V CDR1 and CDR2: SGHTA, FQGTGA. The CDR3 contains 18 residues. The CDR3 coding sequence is TGTGCCAGCAGCTCCTCCCCCTCCGGGACAGGGACCACAGATACGCAGTATTTT. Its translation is CASSSSPSGTGTTDTQYF.

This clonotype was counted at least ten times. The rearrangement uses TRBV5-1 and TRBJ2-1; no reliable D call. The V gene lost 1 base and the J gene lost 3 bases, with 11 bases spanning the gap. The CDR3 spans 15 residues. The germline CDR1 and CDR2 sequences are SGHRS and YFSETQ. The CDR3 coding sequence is TGCGCCAGCAGCTTGTCCCAGGCCATCTACAATGAGCAGTTCTTC. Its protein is CASSLSQAIYNEQFF.

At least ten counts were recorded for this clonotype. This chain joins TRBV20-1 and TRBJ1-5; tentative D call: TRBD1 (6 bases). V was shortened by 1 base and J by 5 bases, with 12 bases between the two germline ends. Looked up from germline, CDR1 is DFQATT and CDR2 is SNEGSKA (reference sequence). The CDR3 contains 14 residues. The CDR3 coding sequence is TGCAGTGCTAGAGTGCGGGGGCCATATCAGCCCCAGCATTTT. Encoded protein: CSARVRGPYQPQHF.

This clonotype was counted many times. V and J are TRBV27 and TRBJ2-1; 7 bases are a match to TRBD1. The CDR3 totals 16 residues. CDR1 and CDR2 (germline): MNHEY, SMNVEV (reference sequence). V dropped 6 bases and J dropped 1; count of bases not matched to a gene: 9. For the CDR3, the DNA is TGTGCCAGCAGGGCAGGGGGTCGGGGATCCTACAATGAGCAGTTCTTC. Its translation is CASRAGGRGSYNEQFF.

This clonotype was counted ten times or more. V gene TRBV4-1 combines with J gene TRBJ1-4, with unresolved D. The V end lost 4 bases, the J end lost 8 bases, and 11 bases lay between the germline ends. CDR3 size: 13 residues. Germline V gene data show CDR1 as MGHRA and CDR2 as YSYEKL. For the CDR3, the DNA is TGCGCCAGCAGCCCCACTCGGGGAGAAAAACTGTTTTTT. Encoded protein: CASSPTRGEKLFF.

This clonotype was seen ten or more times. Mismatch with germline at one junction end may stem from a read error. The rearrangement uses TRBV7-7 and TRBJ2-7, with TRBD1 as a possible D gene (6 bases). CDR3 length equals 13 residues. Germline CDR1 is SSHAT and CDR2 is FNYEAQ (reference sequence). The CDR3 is CASSLTGPSEQYF. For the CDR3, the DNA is TGTGCTAGCAGCTTAACAGGGCCCTCCGAGCAGTACTTC.

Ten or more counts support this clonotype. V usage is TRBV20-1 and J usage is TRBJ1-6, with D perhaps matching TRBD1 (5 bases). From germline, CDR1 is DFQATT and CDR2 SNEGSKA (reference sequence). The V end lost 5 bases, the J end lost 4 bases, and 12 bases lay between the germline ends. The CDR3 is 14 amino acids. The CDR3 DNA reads TGCAGTGCTCCGTGGGGGGGTTATAATTCACCCCTCCACTTT. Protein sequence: CSAPWGGYNSPLHF.

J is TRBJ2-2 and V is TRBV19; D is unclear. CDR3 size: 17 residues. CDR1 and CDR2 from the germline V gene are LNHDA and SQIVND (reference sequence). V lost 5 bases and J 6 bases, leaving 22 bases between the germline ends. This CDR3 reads CASSQKRTHRLAGELFF. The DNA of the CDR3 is TGTGCCAGTAGTCAGAAAAGGACCCACCGACTGGCCGGGGAGCTGTTTTTT.

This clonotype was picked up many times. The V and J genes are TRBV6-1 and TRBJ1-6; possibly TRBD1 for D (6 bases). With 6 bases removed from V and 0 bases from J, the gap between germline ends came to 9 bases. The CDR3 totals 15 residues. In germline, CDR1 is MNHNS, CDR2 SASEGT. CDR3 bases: TGTGCCAGCAGGGAACAGGGCTCCTATAATTCACCCCTCCACTTT. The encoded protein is CASREQGSYNSPLHF.

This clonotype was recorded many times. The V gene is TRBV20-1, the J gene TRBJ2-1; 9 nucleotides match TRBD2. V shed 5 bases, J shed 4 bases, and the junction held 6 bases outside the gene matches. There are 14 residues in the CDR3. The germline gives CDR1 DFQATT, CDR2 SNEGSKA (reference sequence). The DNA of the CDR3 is TGCAGTGCTTTAAGCGGGAGGATATACAATGAGCAGTTCTTC. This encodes CSALSGRIYNEQFF.

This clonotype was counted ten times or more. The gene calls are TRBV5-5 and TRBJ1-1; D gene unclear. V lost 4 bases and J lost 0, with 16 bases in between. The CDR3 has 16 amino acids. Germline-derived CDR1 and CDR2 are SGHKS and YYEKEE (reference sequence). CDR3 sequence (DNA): TGTGCCAGCAGCGCCGCGGGTACCCTTATGAACACTGAAGCTTTCTTT. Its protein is CASSAAGTLMNTEAFF.